This T cell receptor (beta chain) was captured in a study of vaccination and CD4 T cells after COVID-19 (dated by TCRdb to about 2022). A note on the overall study: Convalescent patients had a positive SARS-CoV-2 result on nasal swab PCR, and of these patients, some 10 had mild disease and one had severe disease. In 10 COVID-19 convalescent patients and a handful of infection-naive healthy vaccine recipients, the spike-specific CD4+ TCR repertoire before mRNA vaccination was compared with the repertoire after mRNA vaccination. Control cultures used a CEFX viral epitope pool as positive control, an HIV-1 Nef peptide pool as negative control, or no peptide. Culture stimuli were overlapping spike peptide pools from SARS-CoV-2 and from the common cold coronaviruses HCoV-NL63, HCoV-OC43 and HCoV-229E. Post-COVID blood samples were collected from convalescent patients a median of around 96 days after diagnosis, with a range of about 30 to 180 days. Each participant got two doses of either the Pfizer-BioNTech BNT162b2 vaccine (n=8) or the Moderna mRNA-1273 vaccine (n=2). The convalescent cohort included six males and four females, with two Hispanic individuals, seven Caucasians, two Asians and one multiracial person. Post-vaccine blood samples were collected a median of about 72 days after the second vaccine dose, ranging from roughly 13 to 250 days.

For CDR1 and CDR2, the germline V gene (reference sequence) lists LNHDA and SQIVND. The CDR3 holds 14 amino acids from the cysteine to the phenylalanine. Here the CDR3 DNA is all that survives: 42 bases in frame from base 1. Trimming removed 6 bases from V and 0 bases from J, leaving 9 bases between the germline ends. In the paper's terms, the treatment or condition label means: approximately nine-day PBMC culture with coronavirus spike peptide pools or control peptides (ViraFEST assay). The ViraFEST assay was used in the study, in which antigen-specific T cells were expanded with peptide pools and expanded clonotypes were subsequently identified by TCR sequencing. The positive SARS-CoV-2 PCR tests of the convalescent patients were dated from March to December 2020, before the Alpha, Beta and Delta variants emerged in the United States. About 2 million PBMCs per well were cultured in IMDM with approximately 4.9% human AB serum and approximately 10 IU/ml IL-2, plus 10 ug/ml peptide pools. On days 3 and 7, half of the culture medium was replaced with fresh IL-2-containing medium. After 10 days of culture, CD4+ T cells were isolated by negative selection using the EasySep CD4+ T cell isolation kit. Ficoll-Paque Plus gradient centrifugation was used to isolate PBMCs from whole blood, and the isolated PBMCs were then either used fresh or cryopreserved at -140C. Culture conditions were generally each tested in triplicate wells.

Study-level results and caveats: The study included relatively few convalescent patients and did not analyze early timepoints after natural infection. Among the post-vaccine SARS-CoV-2-reactive clones in convalescent patients, a median approximately 90% showed up only after vaccination, which suggests vaccine-specific priming. Nearly all vaccine-specific clones in convalescent patients (304 of 307) were mono-reactive for SARS-CoV-2 spike rather than cross-reactive with common cold coronaviruses. An increase in the median number of SARS-CoV-2-reactive clonotypes from approximately 20 after infection to roughly 39 after vaccination was observed, but the change was not found to be significant.

Concerning this clonotype itself: This clone's antigen is unknown. Per-nucleotide qualities are absent, and no much larger clonotype sits a single base away.

Library preparation employed PCR. DNA from cultured CD4+ T cells was subjected to TCR sequencing with the Oncomine TCR Beta short-read assay at the Johns Hopkins FTIC core. The QIAamp micro DNA kit was used to extract genomic DNA from the cultured CD4+ T cells. Oncomine TCR Beta libraries made from cultured CD4+ T cells were pooled using unique dual indexes and sequenced on an Illumina iSeq 100. In the authors' own workflow: Non-productive sequences were filtered out, and CDR3s that did not start with C, did not end with F or W, or were shorter than 7 amino acids were discarded. Antigen-specific clonotypes were identified using the MANAFEST web application through comparison of peptide-stimulated wells with reference and other culture wells. Positive clones required FDR below 0.05, an odds ratio above 5, and productive frequency above 0.1% in at least two of three replicate wells. A clonotype was classed as cross-reactive if the clonotype showed significant expansion both in SARS-CoV-2 spike wells and in at least one common cold coronavirus spike condition. Similarity between CDR3 sequences was evaluated in R version 3.6.1 using Levenshtein distances (stringdist) and unrooted phylogenetic trees (ape). TCRdb reanalyzed the raw reads on its own, using fastp at Q25 for trimming and MiXCR for clone calling, and kept in-frame beta chains. Here each entry gathers all rows of one CDR3 protein and keeps the most common genes and DNA. The V and J calls were not made by the authors but by TCRdb's processing. This sample gives some 17,000 distinct CDR3 sequences in total; roughly three fifths of them show up just once. The ten largest clones add up to 11% of the sample.

The sample taken for sequencing was CD4+ T cells from blood, cultured in vitro. The TCR sequence derives from a human donor who had recovered from COVID-19. The V and J segments used are TRBV19 and TRBJ1-5, and possibly TRBD1, on 5 matching bases. CDR3 region: CASRWTSSNQPQHF. The nucleotide sequence is given as TGTGCCAGTAGATGGACATCTAGCAATCAGCCCCAGCATTTT.